The clone carrying this TCR beta chain has a count of ten or more. What it binds is unknown. Authors of the study amplified TCR beta CDR3 regions from RNA transcripts. The HTBI primer set drove a first-round RT-PCR of the TCR CDR3. Via MiXCR, TCRdb re-called the multiplex PCR reads, giving one row per CDR3 protein. This sample has 610,000 or so distinct CDR3 sequences; approximately 44% occur once, and the top ten carry more than 7%. The data originate from a study of T cells in Graves' hyperthyroidism and ophthalmopathy. General study results and limits: The model identified upcoming ophthalmopathy a median approximately six months ahead of onset.

The CDR3 has 15 amino acids. The ends were cut back, 3 bases at V and 4 bases at J, with 14 bases in the middle. Germline V gene lookup returns CDR1 SGHVS and CDR2 FQNEAQ. The chain employs TRBV7-8 and TRBJ2-3; D possibly matches TRBD1 or TRBD2 (5 bases each). The TCR was taken from a woman younger than 35 with Graves' hyperthyroidism. The source material was peripheral blood or thyroid tissue (not recorded which). In DNA, the CDR3 is TGTGCCAGCAGCTTCCGGGACCTAGGGGCAGATACGCAGTATTTT. As protein: CASSFRDLGADTQYF.